This T cell receptor (beta chain) is from a study of PD-L1 blockade in urothelial cancer. Study details: In the mid-2010s, patients got going on atezolizumab, taking 1,200 mg intravenously every 3 weeks.

The study's findings and limits: Prediction of better survival came from below-median pretreatment blood TCR clonality.

Turning to this clone: Antigen: not known.

Regarding time point: pretreatment peripheral blood. Trimming cost V 2 bases and J 0 bases, with 5 bases left between them. Germline V gene data show CDR1 as MGHRA and CDR2 as YSYEKL. The CDR3 contains 15 residues. Assay: immunoSEQ multiplex PCR; the TCRdb copy retains only in-frame clones and omits some. The sample consists of approximately 72,000 clones, around 88% of them appearing once. V is TRBV4-1 and J is TRBJ2-6, with D unresolved. The starting material was PBMCs, obtained around atezolizumab (anti-PD-L1) treatment. The TCR originated in a man aged 60 to 75 with urothelial cancer. The CDR3 DNA reads as TGCGCCAGCAGCCAACAGTCCTCTGGGGCCAACGTCCTGACTTTC. It encodes CASSQQSSGANVLTF.